This TCR beta chain appears in the sequencing data of a study of tumor and adjacent non-tumor tissue in lung cancer. Study conclusions and caveats: Normal lung showed higher cumulative top 100 clone frequency than tumor.

The template was RNA from unsorted bulk tissue. Turning to this clonotype: Its antigen is not known. No DNA is shown, since the ends of the CDR3 on it are uncertain; the CDR3 is the one TCRdb lists.

TCRbeta libraries were built with three rounds of nested PCR, modified from ARM-PCR. TCRdb ran MiXCR on the multiplex PCR reads and lists one entry per CDR3 protein. The table shows some 99,000 distinct CDR3 sequences, with about 75% occurring only once. CDR1 is SGHAT, CDR2 FQNNGV, per germline. The CDR3 is made up of 15 amino acids, end residues included. Sequencing input: lung tumor tissue. The TCR comes from a woman aged 55-69 years with non-small cell lung cancer. The chain uses TRBV11-2 and TRBJ2-1; the DNA was not compared with TRBD1, the D call given in the table. The CDR3 sequence is CASTLVGQGINELFF.